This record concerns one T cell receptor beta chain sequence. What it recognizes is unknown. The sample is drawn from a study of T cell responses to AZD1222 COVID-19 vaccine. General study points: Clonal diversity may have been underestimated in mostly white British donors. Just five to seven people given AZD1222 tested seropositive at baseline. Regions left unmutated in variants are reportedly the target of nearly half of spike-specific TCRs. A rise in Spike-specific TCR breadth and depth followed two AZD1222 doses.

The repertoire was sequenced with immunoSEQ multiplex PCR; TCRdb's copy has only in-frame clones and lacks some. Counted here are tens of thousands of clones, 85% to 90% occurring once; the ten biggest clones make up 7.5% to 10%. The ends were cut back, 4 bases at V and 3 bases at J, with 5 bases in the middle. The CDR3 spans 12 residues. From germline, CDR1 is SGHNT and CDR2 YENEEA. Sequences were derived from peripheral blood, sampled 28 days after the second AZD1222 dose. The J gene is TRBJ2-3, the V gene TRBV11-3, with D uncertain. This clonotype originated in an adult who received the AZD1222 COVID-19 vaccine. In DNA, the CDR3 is TGTGCCAGCAGCTCACGTACAGATACGCAGTATTTT. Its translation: CASSSRTDTQYF.